This T cell receptor (beta chain) comes out of a study of blood T cell repertoires in COVID-19. Study in general: Sites in the United States, Italy and Spain provided acute and convalescent COVID-19 samples. PBMCs, B-cell-depleted T cells, or T cells provided the cDNA or gDNA that made up the material.

Authors' processing steps: The assay estimated nucleated cells by amplifying reference gene primers. Generated by immunoSEQ multiplex PCR, the TCRdb table keeps only in-frame clones and is missing some. The V and J calls and the clone size are those of that table, but D and trimming were determined from the DNA. This table has 65,000 to 85,000 clones, approximately 89% appearing once. This CDR3 comprises 13 residues. V was trimmed by 2 bases and J by 8 bases, leaving 12 bases between them. Germline V gene data show CDR1 as MNHNS and CDR2 as SASEGT. This clone has just a few counts. This receptor was taken from a human donor in a cohort sampled during active COVID-19. The rearrangement links TRBV6-1 to TRBJ1-2; D may be TRBD1 (5 bases). Sequencing was carried out using peripheral blood. The CDR3 DNA reads as TGTGCCAGCAGTGAAATGGGGGACTGGGGCTACACCTTC. Encoded protein: CASSEMGDWGYTF.